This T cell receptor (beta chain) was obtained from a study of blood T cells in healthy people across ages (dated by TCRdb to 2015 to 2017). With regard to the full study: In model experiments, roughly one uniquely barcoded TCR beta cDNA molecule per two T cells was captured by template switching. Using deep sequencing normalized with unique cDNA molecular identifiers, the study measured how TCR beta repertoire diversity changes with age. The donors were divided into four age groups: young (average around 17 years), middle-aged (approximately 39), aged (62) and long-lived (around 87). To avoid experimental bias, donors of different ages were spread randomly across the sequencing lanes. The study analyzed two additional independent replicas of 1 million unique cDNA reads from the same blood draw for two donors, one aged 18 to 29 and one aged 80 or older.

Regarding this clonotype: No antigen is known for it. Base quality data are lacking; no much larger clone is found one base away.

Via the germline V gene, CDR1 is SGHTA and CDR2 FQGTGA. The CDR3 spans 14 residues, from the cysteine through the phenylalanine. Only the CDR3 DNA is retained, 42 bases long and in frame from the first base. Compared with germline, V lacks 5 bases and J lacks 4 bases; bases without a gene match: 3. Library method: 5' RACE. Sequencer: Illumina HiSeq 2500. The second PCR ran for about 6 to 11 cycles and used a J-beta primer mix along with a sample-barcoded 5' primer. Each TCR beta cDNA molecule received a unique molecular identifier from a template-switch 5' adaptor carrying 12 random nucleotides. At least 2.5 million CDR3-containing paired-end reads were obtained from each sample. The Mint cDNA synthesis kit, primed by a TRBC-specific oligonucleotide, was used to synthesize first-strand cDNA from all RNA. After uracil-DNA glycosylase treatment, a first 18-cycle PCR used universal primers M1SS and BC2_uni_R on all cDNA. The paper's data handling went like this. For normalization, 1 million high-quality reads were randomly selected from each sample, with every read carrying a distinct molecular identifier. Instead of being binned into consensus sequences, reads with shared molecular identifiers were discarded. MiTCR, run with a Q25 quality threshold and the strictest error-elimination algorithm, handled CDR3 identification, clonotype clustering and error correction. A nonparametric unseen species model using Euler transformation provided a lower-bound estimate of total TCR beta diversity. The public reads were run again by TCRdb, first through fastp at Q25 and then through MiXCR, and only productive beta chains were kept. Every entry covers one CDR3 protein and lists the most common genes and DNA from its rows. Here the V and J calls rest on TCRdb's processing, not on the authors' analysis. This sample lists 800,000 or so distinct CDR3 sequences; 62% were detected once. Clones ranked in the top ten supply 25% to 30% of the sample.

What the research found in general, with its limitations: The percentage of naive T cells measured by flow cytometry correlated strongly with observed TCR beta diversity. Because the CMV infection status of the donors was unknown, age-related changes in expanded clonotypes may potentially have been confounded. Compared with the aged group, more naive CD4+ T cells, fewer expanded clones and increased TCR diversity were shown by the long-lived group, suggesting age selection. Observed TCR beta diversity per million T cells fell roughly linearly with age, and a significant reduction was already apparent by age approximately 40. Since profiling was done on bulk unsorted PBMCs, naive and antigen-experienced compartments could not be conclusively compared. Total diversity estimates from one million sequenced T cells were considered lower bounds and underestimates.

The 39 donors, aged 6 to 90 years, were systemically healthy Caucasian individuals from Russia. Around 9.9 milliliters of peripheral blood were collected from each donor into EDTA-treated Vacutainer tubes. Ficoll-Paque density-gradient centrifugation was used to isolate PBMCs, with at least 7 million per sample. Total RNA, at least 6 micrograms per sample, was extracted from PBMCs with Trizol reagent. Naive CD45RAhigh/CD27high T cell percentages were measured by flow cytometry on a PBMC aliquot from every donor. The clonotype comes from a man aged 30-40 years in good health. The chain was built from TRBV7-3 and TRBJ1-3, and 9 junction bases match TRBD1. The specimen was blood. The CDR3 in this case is CASSTGTGGNTIYF. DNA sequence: TGTGCCAGCAGCACGGGGACAGGGGGAAACACCATATATTTT.